The entry below describes one T cell receptor beta chain. This sample is drawn from a study of control samples from healthy donors and cancer patients. Sequencing used immunoSEQ multiplex PCR; TCRdb keeps in-frame clones, though not all of them. This table holds approximately 70,000 clones, about 80% found once. The CDR3 loop spans 14 amino acids. V was clipped by 0 bases and J by 2 bases, with 8 bases between them. Germline CDR1 SGHRS, CDR2 YFSETQ. The sequence was collected from a man aged 50 to 59 in good health. The sample was blood. The V gene is TRBV5-1, the J gene TRBJ2-5; D is uncertain. The CDR3 loop reads CASSLVARQETQYF. CDR3 nucleotides: TGCGCCAGCAGCTTGGTGGCCAGGCAAGAGACCCAGTACTTC.